This T cell receptor beta chain emerged from a study of CD8+CD57+ T cells in acquired aplastic anemia. The V end lost 3 bases, the J end lost 6 bases, and 15 bases lay between the germline ends. The CDR3 sequence is 15 residues long. Germline CDR1 is LNHDA and CDR2 is SQIVND (reference sequence). This clonotype was seen ten or more times. Genomic DNA was employed as the template in profiling TCR beta VDJ and CDR3. MiXCR was run by TCRdb on the reads, yielding one entry per CDR3 protein. Among 150,000 to 200,000 distinct CDR3 sequences listed, 46% were seen once. The J gene is TRBJ1-5, the V gene TRBV19, with D perhaps TRBD1 (5 bases). This receptor was identified in a human donor in good health. Sequenced input: sorted CD4+, CD8+, or CD8+CD57+ T cells (not recorded which) from PBMCs. CDR3 protein: CASSIGGGRGQPQHF. The CDR3, as DNA: TGTGCCAGTAGTATTGGGGGGGGACGGGGTCAGCCCCAGCATTTT.